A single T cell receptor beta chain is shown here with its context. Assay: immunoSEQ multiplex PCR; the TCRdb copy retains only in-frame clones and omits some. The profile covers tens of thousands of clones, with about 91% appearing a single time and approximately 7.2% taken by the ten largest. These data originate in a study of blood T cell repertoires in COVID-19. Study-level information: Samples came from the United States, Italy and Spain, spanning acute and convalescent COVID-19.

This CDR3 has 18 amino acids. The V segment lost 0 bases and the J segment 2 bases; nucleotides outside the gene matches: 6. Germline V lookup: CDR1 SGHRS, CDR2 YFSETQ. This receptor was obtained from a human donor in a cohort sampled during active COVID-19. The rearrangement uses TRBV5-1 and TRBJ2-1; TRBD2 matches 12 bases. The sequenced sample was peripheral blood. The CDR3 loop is CASSLARASGGAYNEQFF. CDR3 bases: TGCGCCAGCAGCTTGGCCCGGGCTAGCGGGGGGGCCTACAATGAGCAGTTCTTC.